Listed below are T cell receptor beta chains from one sample, sequenced in a study of blood T cell repertoires in COVID-19. Sequencing used immunoSEQ multiplex PCR; TCRdb keeps in-frame clones, though not all of them. The sample lists more than 110,000 clones, 86% seen once, with around 4.2% in the top ten. Input material: PBMCs or T cells enriched from blood (not recorded which). Source of these receptors: a man over 45 who had recovered from COVID-19. Each CDR3 is given with its conserved first and last residue.

j_call | v_call | cdr3_aa
TRBJ2-7 | TRBV18 | CASSRGLENYEQYF
TRBJ2-2 | TRBV7-7 | CASSLSSVNTGELFF
TRBJ2-3 | TRBV19 | CASRMGGTQYF
TRBJ2-7 | TRBV19 | CASSMGTGGNSYEQYF
TRBJ2-3 | TRBV19 | CASSDRGQDTQYF
TRBJ1-2 | TRBV5-1 | CASSIGTVPFGYTF
TRBJ2-3 | TRBV3-1/TRBV3-2 | CASSPMRVGADTQYF
TRBJ2-5 | TRBV27 | CASSAVGTGVRETQYF
TRBJ1-5 | TRBV30 | CAWSGWREGQPQHF
TRBJ2-3 | TRBV5-4 | CASSPGAAEGADTQYF
TRBJ2-2 | TRBV10-3 | CAIGRTDQNTGELFF
TRBJ2-2 | TRBV28 | CASSDGLAGVHGELFF
TRBJ1-2 | TRBV24-1 | CATSGPGDGYTF
TRBJ2-5 | TRBV11-2 | CASSKGSAGGAETQYF
TRBJ2-5 | TRBV4-3 | CASSQQDRGETQYF
TRBJ1-1 | TRBV6-5 | CASSYHGTDQPEAFF
TRBJ1-5 | TRBV28 | CASSPPTVAQPQHF
TRBJ1-6 | TRBV28 | CASSLGQGSSPLHF
TRBJ2-2 | TRBV28 | CASSLMGNLNTGELFF
TRBJ2-5 | TRBV28 | CASSFVVKETQYF
TRBJ2-3 | TRBV7-2 | CASSLGRGTDTQYF
TRBJ2-3 | TRBV2 | CASIPRTGVTDTQYF
TRBJ1-5 | TRBV28 | CASSPLRGGQHQPQHF
TRBJ2-1 | TRBV12-3/TRBV12-4 | CASIPSSYNEQFF
TRBJ1-6 | TRBV9 | CASSPTSAGYNSPLHF
TRBJ2-2 | TRBV11-3 | CASSPPGTGELFF
TRBJ1-2 | TRBV4-2 | CASSQVSGSGLSGYTF
TRBJ2-2 | TRBV5-4 | CASSWTSGRTGELFF
TRBJ2-5 | TRBV28 | CASSQGLAGVETQYF
TRBJ1-2 | TRBV11-2 | CASSWPGGEGYTF
TRBJ1-4 | TRBV18 | CASSQTGGWQNEKLFF
TRBJ2-5 | TRBV30 | CARRTLVAGANQETQYF
TRBJ2-3 | TRBV7-9 | CASSLELAVSDTQYF
TRBJ1-4 | TRBV6-2/TRBV6-3 | CASSYSMGQGARGEKLFF
TRBJ1-2 | TRBV5-1 | CASSVTGGNNYGYTF
TRBJ2-1 | TRBV7-9 | CASSSHYNEQFF
TRBJ1-1 | TRBV6-5 | CASSPGGAVNTEAFF
TRBJ1-2 | TRBV2 | CASSGDRINYGYTF
TRBJ1-2 | TRBV4-3 | CASSQVRGGYTF
TRBJ2-2 | TRBV18 | CASSPPGTGTGELFF
TRBJ2-5 | TRBV7-2 | CASSSRETQYF
TRBJ2-7 | TRBV13 | CASSFGRRGKRYEQYF
TRBJ1-2 | TRBV7-9 | CASSFGQGHGYTF
TRBJ2-5 | TRBV19 | CATREGQAYQETQYF
TRBJ1-2 | TRBV19 | CASSMRPGRDGYTF
TRBJ2-5 | TRBV14 | CASSQDSASYQETQYF
TRBJ2-2 | TRBV7-9 | CASSATGNTGELFF
TRBJ1-2 | TRBV28 | CASSLTSPFYGYTF
TRBJ2-3 | TRBV6-5 | CASTFPGTDTQYF
TRBJ1-4 | TRBV30 | CAWSVRQGTNEKLFF
TRBJ1-5 | TRBV30 | CAGGTGGNQPQHF
TRBJ1-5 | TRBV1 | CTSSHAGQGANQPQHF
TRBJ1-2 | TRBV11-2 | CASSPILSDGYTF
TRBJ2-3 | TRBV4-3 | CASSPGGQGVADTQYF
TRBJ2-5 | TRBV5-1 | CASSTTSGGAETQYF
TRBJ2-7 | TRBV11-2 | CASTGTSGSYEQYF
TRBJ2-1 | TRBV24-1 | CATSDPDRGSYNEQFF